The 32 T cell receptor beta chains below all came from one sample that was sequenced in a study of blood T cell repertoires in COVID-19. The method was immunoSEQ multiplex PCR; TCRdb's version includes in-frame clones alone and lacks a portion of them. The sample consists of a few hundred thousand clones, about 86% of them appearing once. Sequenced material: peripheral blood. These TCRs come from a woman in her fifties or sixties with COVID-19, enrolled during active disease.

The CDR3 here is CATSDPGTGLNEQFF. Written as DNA, the CDR3 is TGTGCCACCAGTGATCCGGGGACAGGGCTAAATGAGCAGTTCTTC. This rearrangement joins TRBV24-1 to TRBJ2-1; TRBD1 agrees at 9 bases. Germline values: CDR1 KGHDR, CDR2 SFDVKD. The CDR3 runs 15 residues. V dropped 3 bases and J dropped 7; count of bases not matched to a gene: 6.

The chain couples TRBV30 to TRBJ1-4, with TRBD1 as a possible D gene (6 bases). The CDR3 is made up of 15 amino acids. Germline CDR1 and CDR2: GTSNPN and SVGIG (reference sequence). V gave up 1 base and J gave up 5 bases, with 14 bases separating them. The CDR3 loop reads CAWSATDRPNEKLFF. The DNA for the CDR3 is TGTGCCTGGAGTGCGACCGACAGGCCGAATGAAAAACTGTTTTTT.

The rearrangement joins TRBV19 to TRBJ2-7, with D tentatively TRBD2 (5 bases). V lost 4 bases, J lost 7 bases, and 14 bases lay in between. The germline V gene encodes CDR1 LNHDA and CDR2 SQIVND (reference sequence). CDR3 size: 13 residues. The DNA for the CDR3 is TGTGCCAGTAGTACGTCCTCTACGGGGGAGCAGTACTTC. Its translation is CASSTSSTGEQYF.

The genes are TRBV15 and TRBJ1-3, with a tentative D call TRBD1 (5 bases). V was clipped by 4 bases and J by 4 bases, with 11 bases between them. CDR3 length: 14 amino acids. CDR1 is LNHNV, CDR2 YYDKDF, per germline (reference sequence). CDR3 in DNA: TGTGCCACCAGCATTCCAGGGTTAGGAAACACCATATATTTT. Protein product: CATSIPGLGNTIYF.

The J gene is TRBJ1-1, the V gene TRBV5-1; maybe TRBD1 (5 bases). This CDR3 contains 17 residues. From germline, CDR1 is SGHRS and CDR2 YFSETQ. Trimming removed 3 bases from V and 1 base from J, with 19 bases in between. The CDR3: CASSSTVIGQGNTEAFF. For the CDR3, the DNA is TGCGCCAGCAGCTCTACCGTTATAGGGCAGGGGAACACTGAAGCTTTCTTT.

The V and J genes are TRBV2 and TRBJ2-7; D is perhaps TRBD2 (6 bases). CDR3 length: 12 residues. CDR1 is SNHLY and CDR2 is FYNNEI in the germline V gene. Trimming took 7 bases from V and 6 from J, leaving 13 bases between them. This CDR3 is CASTLGGSEQYF. CDR3 nucleotide sequence: TGTGCCAGCACCCTGGGGGGATCCGAGCAGTACTTC.

V gene TRBV30 combines with J gene TRBJ1-6; 7 bases match TRBD1. After removal of 3 bases from V and 11 bases from J, the junction contained 7 bases not matched to a gene. The CDR3 is 13 amino acids. The V gene's germline CDR1 is GTSNPN and CDR2 SVGIG (reference sequence). CDR3 in DNA: TGTGCCTGGAGCAATAGGGGGCCTACACCCCTCCACTTT. Its protein product is CAWSNRGPTPLHF.

The genes are TRBV6-4 and TRBJ1-1; tentative D call: TRBD1 (5 bases). Trimming took 1 base from V and 8 from J, leaving 11 bases between them. This CDR3 contains 13 residues. Germline CDR1 reads MRHNA; CDR2 reads SNTAGT. This CDR3 is CASSDYHGGEAFF. CDR3 coding DNA: TGTGCCAGCAGTGACTATCATGGGGGGGAAGCTTTCTTT.

The chain combines TRBV2 with TRBJ2-2; 7 bases line up with TRBD1. This CDR3 is 15 amino acids long. Germline trimming cut 6 bases from V and 4 bases from J; bases unmatched to any gene: 8. Per germline, CDR1 SNHLY and CDR2 FYNNEI. The chain's CDR3 is CASRAVTGITGELFF. The DNA for the CDR3 is TGTGCCAGCAGGGCGGTGACAGGGATCACCGGGGAGCTGTTTTTT.

The genes are TRBV4-3 and TRBJ2-7, with TRBD2 matching over 11 bases. The CDR3 is 15 residues long. Per the germline V gene, CDR1 is LGHNA and CDR2 is YSLEER. With 4 bases clipped from V and 6 bases from J, the junction kept 8 bases outside the gene matches. DNA of the CDR3: TGCGCCAGCAGCCCACTTAGCGGGGGGGTTGGCGAGCAGTACTTC. Protein product: CASSPLSGGVGEQYF.

The V call is TRBV30, the J call TRBJ1-3, with D possibly being TRBD1 (6 bases). Germline V gene sequence: CDR1 GTSNPN, CDR2 SVGIG (reference sequence). There are 13 residues in the CDR3. Trimming took 2 bases from V and 2 from J, leaving 7 bases between them. DNA for the CDR3: TGTGCCTGGAGTTCAGGGGCTGGAAACACCATATATTTT. It specifies CAWSSGAGNTIYF.

The chain carries TRBV11-3 and TRBJ1-2, with D possibly TRBD1 on 5 matching bases. Germline lookup yields CDR1 SGHNT and CDR2 YENEEA. The V end lost 4 bases, the J end lost 8 bases, and 11 bases lay between the germline ends. The CDR3 has 12 residues. CDR3 sequence (DNA): TGTGCCAGCAGCTCCCCGGGGGAAGGCTACACCTTC. Translating gives CASSSPGEGYTF.

The rearrangement links TRBV30 to TRBJ1-1; TRBD1 agrees at 7 bases. The CDR3 is 13 residues long. CDR1 GTSNPN and CDR2 SVGIG come from the germline V gene (reference sequence). The V segment lost 1 base and the J segment 5 bases; nucleotides outside the gene matches: 4. In nucleotides, the CDR3 is TGTGCCTGGAGTGGACAGGGTGAGACTGAAGCTTTCTTT. Its protein is CAWSGQGETEAFF.

This sequence joins TRBV6-2 or TRBV6-3 and TRBJ1-2; D is unresolved. There are 17 residues in the CDR3. CDR1 MNHEY and CDR2 SVGEGT come from the germline V gene. Between the trimmed V and J ends, which lost 4 bases and 2 bases, there was a span of 20 bases. The CDR3, as DNA: TGTGCCAGCAGTTCGTTCGGTCTGACACCGGAAAACTATGGCTACACCTTC. Its translation is CASSSFGLTPENYGYTF.

This clone has just a few counts. The gene calls are TRBV9 and TRBJ2-7; D ambiguous. Trimming pared 4 bases from V and 6 bases from J, leaving 17 bases between. This CDR3 contains 14 residues. Germline values: CDR1 SGDLS, CDR2 YYNGEE. The CDR3 DNA is TGTGCCAGCAGCCCTCCCGGCGGTGGCGGCGAGCAGTACTTC. The encoded protein is CASSPPGGGGEQYF.

This clone was detected once. The chain recombines TRBV29-1 with TRBJ1-2, with a tentative D call TRBD1 (6 bases). The V and J ends lost 1 base and 4 bases respectively, with 13 bases between them. Germline CDR1 SQVTM, CDR2 ANQGSEA. The CDR3 is 14 residues long. The CDR3 spells CSVEVRDTIYGYTF. CDR3 bases: TGCAGCGTTGAAGTCCGGGACACCATCTATGGCTACACCTTC.

V gene TRBV11-3 combines with J gene TRBJ1-1; tentative D call: TRBD1 (6 bases). Germline assignment: CDR1 SGHNT and CDR2 YENEEA. CDR3 length equals 15 residues. The V gene lost 5 bases and the J gene lost 7 bases, with 20 bases spanning the gap. The CDR3 sequence is CASSVTFGTYIEAFF. In DNA, the CDR3 is TGTGCCAGCAGCGTGACCTTCGGGACATATATTGAAGCTTTCTTT. Full variable domain (missing parts from reference TRBV11-3 and TRBJ1-1): EAGVVQSPRYKIIEKKQPVAFWCNPISGHNTLYWYLQNLGQGPELLIRYENEEAVDDSQLPKDRFSAERLKGVDSTLKIQPAELGDSAVYLCASSVTFGTYIEAFFGQGTRLTVV.

The rearrangement uses TRBV9 and TRBJ1-1, with 7 bases fitting TRBD1. The ends lost 4 bases at V and 1 base at J; junction bases unmatched: 7. The germline V gene encodes CDR1 SGDLS and CDR2 YYNGEE. The CDR3 consists of 15 residues. The CDR3 sequence: CASSPSTGPNTEAFF. CDR3 nucleotide sequence: TGTGCCAGCAGCCCCTCGACAGGGCCGAACACTGAAGCTTTCTTT. The complete variable domain, with remaining parts taken from reference TRBV9 and TRBJ1-1, reads DSGVTQTPKHLITATGQRVTLRCSPRSGDLSVYWYQQSLDQGLQFLIQYYNGEERAKGNILERFSAQQFPDLHSELNLSSLELGDSALYFCASSPSTGPNTEAFFGQGTRLTVV.

Here the CDR3 reads CASSLMQGTDTQYF. CDR3 in DNA: TGTGCCAGCAGCTTAATGCAGGGCACAGATACGCAGTATTTT. The rearrangement uses TRBV7-3 and TRBJ2-3; D is uncertain. This CDR3 has 14 amino acids. Germline CDR1 and CDR2: SGHTA and FQGTGA. V was shortened by 1 base and J by 1 base, with 6 bases between the two germline ends. Full variable domain (outside the CDR3, taken from reference TRBV7-3 and TRBJ2-3): GAGVSQTPSNKVTEKGKYVELRCDPISGHTALYWYRQSLGQGPEFLIYFQGTGAADDSGLPNDRFFAVRPEGSVSTLKIQRTERGDSAVYLCASSLMQGTDTQYFGPGTRLTVL.

The chain recombines TRBV7-8 with TRBJ2-7; 9 nucleotides agree with TRBD2. The V segment lost 4 bases and the J segment 4 bases; nucleotides outside the gene matches: 5. The CDR3 extends over 14 amino acids. Germline V CDR1 and CDR2: SGHVS, FQNEAQ. In nucleotides, the CDR3 is TGTGCCAGCAGCTCTTTAGCGGGGGCGTACGAGCAGTACTTC. Amino acid sequence: CASSSLAGAYEQYF.

Remarks on this clone: At the DNA level, this CDR3 is encoded by other sequences in the same sample as well. The rearrangement uses TRBV28 and TRBJ1-6; TRBD1 is a possible D gene (5 bases). V was shortened by 2 bases and J by 7 bases, with 9 bases between the two germline ends. Germline values: CDR1 MDHEN, CDR2 SYDVKM. The CDR3 sequence is 14 residues long. The CDR3 coding sequence is TGTGCCAGCAGTTTAGGGCAGGGAAATTCACCCCTCCACTTT. The encoded protein is CASSLGQGNSPLHF. The whole variable domain, filled in from reference TRBV28 and TRBJ1-6, reads DVKVTQSSRYLVKRTGEKVFLECVQDMDHENMFWYRQDPGLGLRLIYFSYDVKMKEKGDIPEGYSVSREKKERFSLILESASTNQTSMYLCASSLGQGNSPLHFGNGTRLTVT.

Concerning this clone: This same CDR3 is encoded by further DNA sequences in the sample. The chain joins TRBV4-3 to TRBJ2-7; no reliable D call. Trimming took 0 bases from V and 0 from J, leaving 12 bases between them. This CDR3 contains 16 residues. Germline lookup yields CDR1 LGHNA and CDR2 YSLEER. CDR3 sequence reads: CASSQDSGSSSYEQYF. DNA of the CDR3: TGCGCCAGCAGCCAAGATTCCGGGTCTAGCTCCTACGAGCAGTACTTC.

The CDR3, as DNA: TGTGCCAGCAATTTACAGGGGTGGCAAGAGACCCAGTACTTC. It is translated as CASNLQGWQETQYF. The V call is TRBV21-1, the J call TRBJ2-5; whether TRBD1, the table's D call, matches the DNA was not checked. TRBV21-1 is noted as a pseudogene. The CDR3 is made up of 14 amino acids.

The J gene is TRBJ2-5, the V gene TRBV27, with TRBD2 as a possible D gene (7 bases). Looked up from germline, CDR1 is MNHEY and CDR2 is SMNVEV (reference sequence). The V and J ends lost 8 bases and 5 bases respectively, with 18 bases between them. The CDR3 has 14 amino acids. In DNA, the CDR3 is TGTGCCAGCGCTTTGGGGGGGCGTAAGGAGACCCAGTACTTC. Its translation: CASALGGRKETQYF.

The chain uses TRBV4-3 and TRBJ2-1; TRBD1 agrees at 7 bases. The CDR3 has 15 amino acids. J gave up 2 bases and V 6 bases, and 7 bases lay outside the gene matches. Germline V CDR1 and CDR2: LGHNA, YSLEER. CDR3 sequence: CASSRDSTTYNEQFF. In DNA, the CDR3 is TGCGCCAGCAGTCGGGACAGCACAACCTACAATGAGCAGTTCTTC.

This chain joins TRBV6-6 and TRBJ1-6; tentatively, D is TRBD1 (5 bases). CDR1 and CDR2 (germline): MNHNY, SVGAGI (reference sequence). The V and J ends lost 5 bases and 14 bases respectively, with 13 bases between them. This CDR3 comprises 12 residues. The CDR3, as DNA: TGTGCCAGCAGTAAAGGGGCCTTCACCCTCCACTTT. Its protein product is CASSKGAFTLHF.

The chain is built from TRBV11-3 and TRBJ1-3; TRBD1 might be the D (5 bases). The ends were cut back, 5 bases at V and 0 bases at J, with 11 bases in the middle. CDR3 size: 15 residues. CDR1 SGHNT and CDR2 YENEEA come from the germline V gene. Here the CDR3 DNA reads TGTGCCAGCAGCCTCAGGGTGGGCTCTGGAAACACCATATATTTT. This translates into CASSLRVGSGNTIYF.

This chain connects TRBV12-3 or TRBV12-4 to TRBJ2-3, with unresolved D. V lost 6 bases and J lost 0, with 4 bases in between. The CDR3 runs 12 residues. CDR3 residues: CASRSSTDTQYF. DNA for the CDR3: TGTGCCAGCAGGTCTAGCACAGATACGCAGTATTTT.

In DNA, the CDR3 is TGTGCCAGCCGTCGGGGAACTGAAGCTTTCTTT. This codes for CASRRGTEAFF. The chain joins TRBV7-9 to TRBJ1-1; D is undetermined. V dropped 8 bases and J dropped 5 bases, with 9 bases sitting between them. Germline values: CDR1 SEHNR, CDR2 FQNEAQ (reference sequence). There are 11 residues in the CDR3.

The V call is TRBV28, the J call TRBJ2-5; 10 bases map to TRBD2. J lost 3 bases, V lost 5 bases, and 3 bases had no gene match. CDR1 MDHEN and CDR2 SYDVKM come from the germline V gene. The CDR3 consists of 14 residues. The CDR3 loop reads CASSRAGGEETQYF. CDR3 nucleotides: TGTGCCAGCAGTCGAGCGGGGGGGGAAGAGACCCAGTACTTC.

The CDR3 sequence is CASMRGTSYNEQFF. The CDR3 DNA sequence: TGTGCCAGTATGCGGGGAACGTCCTACAATGAGCAGTTCTTC. The chain recombines TRBV19 with TRBJ2-1, with a possible D match to TRBD2 (6 bases). CDR3 length equals 14 residues. CDR1 LNHDA and CDR2 SQIVND come from the germline V gene (reference sequence). The V and J ends lost 7 bases and 1 base respectively, with 11 bases between them. Full variable domain (missing parts from reference TRBV19 and TRBJ2-1): DGGITQSPKYLFRKEGQNVTLSCEQNLNHDAMYWYRQDPGQGLRLIYYSQIVNDFQKGDIAEGYSVSREKKESFPLTVTSAQKNPTAFYLCASMRGTSYNEQFFGPGTRLTVL.

The J gene is TRBJ1-1, the V gene TRBV20-1; D gene uncertain. Germline loops: CDR1 DFQATT, CDR2 SNEGSKA (reference sequence). The CDR3 loop spans 15 amino acids. V lost 3 bases and J 1 base, leaving 15 bases between the germline ends. CDR3 sequence reads: CSASELMAANTEAFF. For the CDR3, the DNA is TGCAGTGCTAGTGAACTGATGGCGGCGAACACTGAAGCTTTCTTT.